The 7 T cell receptor beta chains below come from one sample, sequenced in a study of blood T cell repertoires in COVID-19 (dated by TCRdb to about 2020). Libraries were prepared through the immunoSEQ multiplex PCR assay. In its TCRdb copy, this immuneACCESS table keeps in-frame sequences only and misses some clones. Where compared with another copy, unresolved V genes explain less than half of these, and the others have no known cause. The sample records about 210,000 clones, roughly 87% of which are singletons. Of the sample, over 9% falls within the top ten clones. The material sequenced was PBMCs or T cells enriched from blood (not recorded which). The receptors were gathered from a young man with acute COVID-19.

V gene TRBV7-6 combines with J gene TRBJ2-3; 13 nucleotides match TRBD2. This CDR3 has 17 residues. Trimming cost V 7 bases and J 2 bases; bases outside gene matches: 9. Germline values: CDR1 SGHVS, CDR2 FNYEAQ. The CDR3 reads CASIKRGTSGDTDTQYF. The CDR3 bases are TGTGCCAGCATCAAGAGAGGGACTAGCGGGGACACAGATACGCAGTATTTT.

The genes are TRBV3-1 (or the pseudogene TRBV3-2) and TRBJ1-5, with D possibly being TRBD1 (5 bases). Per germline, CDR1 LGHDT and CDR2 YNNKEL (reference sequence). The CDR3 covers 15 residues. Trimming took 5 bases from V and 1 from J, leaving 12 bases between them. The CDR3: CASSRAGESNQPQHF. The DNA for the CDR3 is TGTGCCAGCAGCAGGGCGGGGGAAAGCAATCAGCCCCAGCATTTT.

The rearrangement links TRBV15 to TRBJ2-3, with 8 bases that match TRBD1. The length of the CDR3 is 16 residues. Per the germline V gene, CDR1 is LNHNV and CDR2 is YYDKDF (reference sequence). V was clipped by 2 bases and J by 6 bases; unmatched bases: 10. In DNA form, the CDR3 reads TGTGCCACCAGCAGAACACAGGGGGTGCCAACGGATACGCAGTATTTT. Translated: CATSRTQGVPTDTQYF.

The chain uses TRBV6-4 and TRBJ1-5; a weak D match, TRBD1 (5 bases). The CDR3 covers 15 residues. Germline V CDR1 and CDR2: MRHNA, SNTAGT. Trimming stripped 0 bases from V and 6 bases from J, with 12 bases between. The CDR3 coding sequence is TGTGCCAGCAGTGACTCGATTAGGGGCAGTCAGCCCCAGCATTTT. As protein: CASSDSIRGSQPQHF.

The chain is built from TRBV24-1 and TRBJ2-3; 15 bases match TRBD2. Looked up from germline, CDR1 is KGHDR and CDR2 is SFDVKD. CDR3 size: 19 residues. Losses at the gene ends were 4 bases for V and 0 bases for J; bases not matched to a gene: 7. The CDR3 here is CATSDPGLAGGRSTDTQYF. CDR3 DNA sequence: TGTGCCACCAGTGACCCGGGACTAGCGGGAGGCCGGAGCACAGATACGCAGTATTTT.

This sequence joins TRBV7-8 and TRBJ1-2; no reliable D call. The CDR3 extends over 14 amino acids. V lost 5 bases, J lost 8 bases, and 18 bases lay in between. Germline-derived CDR1 and CDR2 are SGHVS and FQNEAQ. CDR3 loop: CASSPRVDPNGYTF. Written as DNA, the CDR3 is TGTGCCAGCAGCCCCCGGGTAGACCCCAACGGCTACACCTTC.

The rearrangement uses TRBV21-1 and TRBJ1-1; the table's D call TRBD1 went unverified against the DNA. TRBV21-1 is a listed pseudogene. The CDR3 contains 15 residues. Here the CDR3 DNA reads TGTGCCAGCAGCTTCCTGGGACAGGGAGAAACTGAAGCTTTCTTT. It yields the protein CASSFLGQGETEAFF.